The entry that follows covers one T cell receptor beta chain sequence. Its specificity is not known. MiXCR was used by TCRdb to re-call the PCR reads. The data contain 15,000 to 20,000 clones, 34% of them seen just once; the ten biggest clones take up about a sixth. The sample originates from a study of metastatic and nonmetastatic thyroid tumors. The study, taken as a whole, reports: In both blood and tumor samples, TCR beta diversity was reported significantly higher for malignant than benign nodules.

All patients were untreated before thyroid surgery. The clonotype originates from a female donor with papillary thyroid cancer or a benign thyroid nodule (not recorded which). Some clones in this sample may be carry-over from other donors' samples. The material sequenced was tumor tissue.

CDR3 coding DNA: TGCGCCAGCAGCTTGGAGGACAGTGGAACTGAAGCTTTCTTT. Residues: CASSLEDSGTEAFF. The chain links TRBV5-1 to TRBJ1-1; D is possibly TRBD1 (6 bases). CDR1 SGHRS and CDR2 YFSETQ come from the germline V gene. V lost 0 bases, J lost 5 bases, and 11 bases lay in between. The CDR3 is 14 residues long.